This T cell receptor (beta chain) was profiled in a study of shared clonotypes between healthy human individuals. Whole-study context: The cohort comprised a couple of women and a few men. Their ages spanned 18 to 49 years.

Only one count was recorded for this clone. Clones were read by immunoSEQ multiplex PCR, and TCRdb kept only the in-frame ones, dropping some. The sample contains some 2,000,000 clones, over 85% of which appear only once. Trimming stripped 1 base from V and 4 bases from J, with 19 bases between. Per the germline V gene, CDR1 is MNHNS and CDR2 is SASEGT. CDR3 length equals 18 residues. The specimen sequenced was naive CD4+ T cells sorted from blood. As to subset: CD45RA+ positively selected. This chain uses TRBV6-1 with TRBJ1-4; no reliable D call. The source of this sequence is a man younger than 35 in good health. In DNA form, the CDR3 reads TGTGCCAGCAGTGAAGACCCCTCGATCCTTGGCCGTAATGAAAAACTGTTTTTT. Residues: CASSEDPSILGRNEKLFF.